What follows are 26 T cell receptor beta chains derived from one specimen sequenced in a study of blood T cell repertoires in COVID-19. TCRdb's copy holds only in-frame clones and misses some; the assay was immunoSEQ multiplex PCR. The table shows about 86,000 clones, with around 89% occurring only once. The sequenced sample was PBMCs or T cells enriched from blood (not recorded which). Source of these receptors: a woman aged 45-65 years with acute COVID-19.

This rearrangement joins TRBV10-3 to TRBJ1-5; D ambiguous. Germline assignment: CDR1 ENHRY and CDR2 SYGVKD. This CDR3 has 13 amino acids. V lost 2 bases, J lost 2 bases, and 4 bases lay in between. The CDR3 region is CAISEAGNQPQHF. For the CDR3, the DNA is TGTGCCATCAGTGAGGCAGGCAATCAGCCCCAGCATTTT.

The table lists this clone with a few counts. The V gene is TRBV19, the J gene TRBJ1-3, with 7 bases lining up with TRBD1. Germline trimming cut 3 bases from V and 8 bases from J; bases unmatched to any gene: 7. The V gene's germline CDR1 is LNHDA and CDR2 SQIVND (reference sequence). CDR3 length: 14 residues. The CDR3 DNA reads TGTGCCAGTAGTATCGACAGGGTTGCGGACACCATATATTTT. Translation: CASSIDRVADTIYF.

The chain uses TRBV19 and TRBJ2-1, with a tentative D call TRBD1 (5 bases). V dropped 7 bases and J dropped 4 bases, with 8 bases sitting between them. This CDR3 has 12 amino acids. In germline, CDR1 is LNHDA, CDR2 SQIVND (reference sequence). The CDR3 DNA reads TGTGCCAGTATGGGGCGGTACAATGAGCAGTTCTTC. Translation: CASMGRYNEQFF.

The V and J genes are TRBV27 and TRBJ1-1, with TRBD1 as a possible D gene (6 bases). Germline V gene lookup returns CDR1 MNHEY and CDR2 SMNVEV (reference sequence). This CDR3 is 15 amino acids long. The ends were cut back, 4 bases at V and 2 bases at J, with 14 bases in the middle. The CDR3 reads CASSWRSTGNTEAFF. The CDR3, as DNA: TGTGCCAGCAGTTGGAGATCGACAGGTAACACTGAAGCTTTCTTT.

Here the CDR3 reads CASSPDGVDTGELFF. The CDR3 DNA sequence: TGTGCCAGCAGCCCCGACGGGGTGGACACCGGGGAGCTGTTTTTT. This chain connects TRBV6-2 or TRBV6-3 to TRBJ2-2; weak D call: TRBD2 (5 bases). The germline CDR1 and CDR2 sequences are MNHEY and SVGEGT. Trimming stripped 6 bases from V and 3 bases from J, with 14 bases between. This CDR3 region has 15 residues.

V and J are TRBV24-1 and TRBJ1-3; D gene uncertain. This CDR3 has 16 residues. Germline assignment: CDR1 KGHDR and CDR2 SFDVKD. V was trimmed by 0 bases and J by 0 bases, leaving 8 bases between them. The CDR3, as DNA: TGTGCCACCAGTGATTTGCCGACAAGCTCTGGAAACACCATATATTTT. It translates to CATSDLPTSSGNTIYF.

This chain uses TRBV7-2 with TRBJ2-2; D gene unclear. Germline V CDR1 and CDR2: SGHTA, FQGNSA. This CDR3 spans 13 amino acids. Trimming pared 3 bases from V and 7 bases from J, leaving 9 bases between. For the CDR3, the DNA is TGTGCCAGCAGCTTTAATGAGGTCGGGGAGCTGTTTTTT. This translates into CASSFNEVGELFF.

In this sample, this clone turned up once. V gene TRBV12-3 or TRBV12-4 combines with J gene TRBJ1-4; D unresolved. This CDR3 spans 13 amino acids. Trimming took off 4 bases at V and 8 bases at J, with 11 bases between the two ends. As DNA, the CDR3 is TGTGCCAGCAGTTGGGGAGGCGAGGAAAAACTGTTTTTT. Its protein is CASSWGGEEKLFF.

V usage is TRBV5-1 and J usage is TRBJ2-1, with a tentative D call TRBD2 (6 bases). V dropped 5 bases and J dropped 2 bases, with 14 bases sitting between them. Germline lookup yields CDR1 SGHRS and CDR2 YFSETQ. CDR3 length equals 15 residues. CDR3 region: CASRFSGGTYNEQFF. The CDR3 bases are TGCGCCAGCAGATTTAGCGGAGGGACCTACAATGAGCAGTTCTTC.

The rearrangement joins TRBV7-2 to TRBJ2-1; 7 bases line up with TRBD2. In germline, CDR1 is SGHTA, CDR2 FQGNSA. This CDR3 spans 18 amino acids. V lost 4 bases and J lost 0; bases outside the gene matches: 12. CDR3 sequence: CASSWRGGSLSSYNEQFF. The CDR3 DNA reads as TGTGCCAGCAGCTGGAGGGGCGGGAGTTTGAGCTCCTACAATGAGCAGTTCTTC.

The rearrangement joins TRBV7-3 to TRBJ2-1; the D gene is possibly TRBD2 (6 bases). The CDR3 totals 13 residues. CDR1 is SGHTA and CDR2 is FQGTGA in the germline V gene. V was pared by 0 bases and J by 15 bases, with 15 bases between. CDR3 in amino acids: CASSLTGRERLFF. The CDR3 DNA reads TGTGCCAGCAGCTTAACAGGTCGGGAGAGGTTGTTCTTC.

This rearrangement joins TRBV27 to TRBJ1-4, with TRBD1 matching over 8 bases. The CDR3 has 19 residues. The germline V gene has CDR1 MNHEY and CDR2 SMNVEV (reference sequence). Losses at the gene ends were 3 bases for V and 0 bases for J; bases not matched to a gene: 12. The CDR3 is CASSFVGQGDPATNEKLFF. Here the CDR3 DNA reads TGTGCCAGCAGTTTTGTCGGACAGGGAGACCCTGCAACTAATGAAAAACTGTTTTTT.

The V gene is TRBV5-1, the J gene TRBJ2-1, with D possibly TRBD2 on 6 matching bases. Deletions cut 0 bases from V and 15 bases from J, with 28 bases between. Germline V lookup: CDR1 SGHRS, CDR2 YFSETQ. This CDR3 has 17 residues. CDR3 DNA sequence: TGCGCCAGCAGCTTGGCCGTTAGCGGAGGGTTTACCCCAAGGCGGTTCTTC. As protein: CASSLAVSGGFTPRRFF.

The rearrangement links TRBV11-2 to TRBJ2-3, with D possibly matching TRBD2 (6 bases). V shed 3 bases and J shed 2 bases, with 15 bases lying between them. The germline V gene encodes CDR1 SGHAT and CDR2 FQNNGV. The CDR3 spans 16 residues. CDR3 amino acids: CASSFRALATTDTQYF. CDR3 DNA sequence: TGTGCCAGCAGCTTCAGAGCCCTAGCGACCACAGATACGCAGTATTTT.

This sequence joins TRBV11-2 and TRBJ1-3; D remains ambiguous. There are 14 residues in the CDR3. The V end lost 2 bases, the J end lost 3 bases, and 8 bases lay between the germline ends. In germline, CDR1 is SGHAT, CDR2 FQNNGV. CDR3 nucleotide sequence: TGTGCCAGCAGCTTACATGCAGGTGGAAACACCATATATTTT. Amino acids: CASSLHAGGNTIYF.

The chain couples TRBV7-2 to TRBJ2-7; no firm D call. Germline loops: CDR1 SGHTA, CDR2 FQGNSA. V shed 4 bases and J shed 0 bases, with 10 bases lying between them. This CDR3 has 14 residues. The CDR3 protein is CASSSYLSSYEQYF. The CDR3 DNA is TGTGCCAGCAGCTCCTACTTGAGCTCCTACGAGCAGTACTTC.

The gene calls are TRBV19 and TRBJ2-2; TRBD2 matches 7 bases. This CDR3 is 14 amino acids long. CDR1 is LNHDA, CDR2 SQIVND, per germline (reference sequence). With V trimmed by 3 bases and J by 4 bases, 2 bases remained unmatched. The chain's CDR3 is CASSISSGTGELFF. For the CDR3, the DNA is TGTGCCAGTAGTATTTCTAGCGGCACCGGGGAGCTGTTTTTT.

The chain joins TRBV7-6 to TRBJ2-7; 12 bases map to TRBD2. J gave up 3 bases and V 6 bases, and 9 bases lay outside the gene matches. Germline loops: CDR1 SGHVS, CDR2 FNYEAQ. This CDR3 spans 16 amino acids. The CDR3 region has the DNA TGTGCCAGCAGTCCCACGCTAGCGGGAGGGAACTACGAGCAGTACTTC. Its protein product is CASSPTLAGGNYEQYF.

The chain combines TRBV15 with TRBJ1-1; the D gene is possibly TRBD1 (5 bases). Germline loops: CDR1 LNHNV, CDR2 YYDKDF (reference sequence). The CDR3 spans 13 residues. Trimming took off 6 bases at V and 1 base at J, with 9 bases between the two ends. DNA of the CDR3: TGTGCCACCAGTTGGGGCCCGAACACTGAAGCTTTCTTT. Translated, it gives CATSWGPNTEAFF.

The V gene is TRBV2, the J gene TRBJ1-1, with D possibly TRBD1 on 5 matching bases. Germline V gene data show CDR1 as SNHLY and CDR2 as FYNNEI. V was shortened by 3 bases and J by 5 bases, with 10 bases between the two germline ends. This CDR3 comprises 13 residues. In DNA form, the CDR3 reads TGTGCCAGCAGTGATCGGGGGGGAACTGAAGCTTTCTTT. Its protein is CASSDRGGTEAFF.

The chain recombines TRBV25-1 with TRBJ2-7; 10 nucleotides agree with TRBD2. The CDR3 is made up of 14 amino acids. With 4 bases clipped from V and 7 bases from J, the junction kept 7 bases outside the gene matches. The V gene's germline CDR1 is MGHDK and CDR2 SYGVNS. CDR3 nucleotide sequence: TGTGCCAGCAGTGCCACTAGCGGGAAAAGGGAGCAGTACTTC. Translating gives CASSATSGKREQYF.

This chain uses TRBV29-1 with TRBJ1-1, with D possibly TRBD1 on 6 matching bases. This CDR3 spans 16 amino acids. CDR1 and CDR2 from the germline V gene are SQVTM and ANQGSEA. Between the trimmed V and J ends, which lost 2 bases and 5 bases, there was a span of 21 bases. Written as DNA, the CDR3 is TGCAGCGTTGAATATAGCCTCTACAGGGAGGGAACTGAAGCTTTCTTT. Its translation: CSVEYSLYREGTEAFF.

With respect to this clone: Because the CDR3's place on the DNA is in doubt, the DNA is left out and the CDR3 is given as listed by TCRdb. V and J are TRBV30 and TRBJ1-1. The CDR3 spans 10 amino acids, including both terminal residues. Germline CDR1 reads GTSNPN; CDR2 reads SVGIG (reference sequence). CDR3: CAWGRGTRQF.

The genes are TRBV12-3 or TRBV12-4 and TRBJ1-5; D gene ambiguous. Trimming pared 5 bases from V and 1 base from J, leaving 6 bases between. The CDR3 extends over 13 amino acids. CDR3 in DNA: TGTGCCAGCAGTCCCCCAAGCAATCAGCCCCAGCATTTT. Its protein is CASSPPSNQPQHF.

The V call is TRBV9, the J call TRBJ2-7; 8 nucleotides line up with TRBD2. Germline V gene data show CDR1 as SGDLS and CDR2 as YYNGEE. The CDR3 runs to 15 residues. Germline trimming cut 5 bases from V and 5 bases from J; bases unmatched to any gene: 12. The CDR3 coding sequence is TGTGCCAGCAGTTGTCCTGCGGGAGGATGGCACGAGCAGTACTTC. Amino acids: CASSCPAGGWHEQYF. Full variable domain (missing parts from reference TRBV9 and TRBJ2-7): DSGVTQTPKHLITATGQRVTLRCSPRSGDLSVYWYQQSLDQGLQFLIQYYNGEERAKGNILERFSAQQFPDLHSELNLSSLELGDSALYFCASSCPAGGWHEQYFGPGTRLTVT.

By sample fraction, this clone is medium-sized (0.01 to 0.1%). V is TRBV29-1 and J is TRBJ1-2; TRBD1 might be the D (5 bases). Germline-derived CDR1 and CDR2 are SQVTM and ANQGSEA. The CDR3 totals 13 residues. Deletions cut 3 bases from V and 8 bases from J, with 16 bases between. The DNA for the CDR3 is TGCAGCGTTGATTCCTCTGGGGGAGGCGGCTACACCTTC. It specifies CSVDSSGGGGYTF.